This T cell receptor beta chain emerged from a study of tumor-infiltrating lymphocytes in primary liver carcinoma. From about 0.5 ug of total RNA, TCR beta-specific cDNA was reverse-transcribed using a constant-region primer. TCR beta libraries came from three nested multiplex PCR rounds using slightly modified ARM-PCR. The two initial PCR rounds, roughly 9 cycles each, used TRBV1-TRBV30 forward and C-beta reverse primers. TCRdb processed the multiplex PCR reads anew with MiXCR; each CDR3 protein has one entry. The repertoire holds roughly 78,000 distinct CDR3 sequences, with about two thirds as singletons. On this clonotype: A single base separates this from a much larger clone, so it may be a read error.

V was trimmed by 5 bases and J by 0 bases, leaving 10 bases between them. This CDR3 spans 14 amino acids. Germline V gives CDR1 SEHNR, CDR2 FQNEAQ (reference sequence). The source material, roughly 18-30 mg of unsorted bulk tissue, was used to co-extract RNA and DNA. The J gene is TRBJ1-1, the V gene TRBV7-9; no clear D gene. Input material: liver tumor tissue from sampling region 4. Sample subset: tumor region T4, right-lateral pole. This receptor was identified in a woman aged 60-70 years with primary liver carcinoma and hepatitis B virus infection. DNA for the CDR3: TGTGCCAGCAGCCTCCTGGGGATGAACACTGAAGCTTTCTTT. Amino acids: CASSLLGMNTEAFF.